Listed below are T cell receptor beta chains from one sample, sequenced in a study of CD8 T cells in Susac syndrome. TCRdb reanalysed the immunoSEQ multiplex PCR reads using MiXCR and keeps one entry per CDR3 protein. This repertoire shows about 52,000 distinct CDR3 sequences, just over 90% found once; its top ten account for less than 0.55%. Sequenced: CD8+ T cells from PBMCs. Receptors were obtained from a human donor with multiple sclerosis. Each CDR3 is given without its conserved first and last residue. Each record gives: V gene, J gene, CDR3 protein.

>TRBV2|TRBJ2-3
ASSEAVEKSTDTQY
>TRBV12-3/TRBV12-4|TRBJ2-2
ASRGGTGELF
>TRBV30|TRBJ2-5
AWSDNQETQY
>TRBV2|TRBJ1-5
ASSPTFGQGIGGNQPQH
>TRBV15|TRBJ1-5
ATSSLGINQPQH
>TRBV9|TRBJ2-3
ASRRGSADTQY
>TRBV29-1|TRBJ1-5
SVDLGQGQPQH
>TRBV7-2|TRBJ2-5
ASSLGDSGGSWETQY
>TRBV7-9|TRBJ1-1
ASCSLGQMNTEAF
>TRBV23-1|TRBJ1-2
ASDGTANYGYT
>TRBV20-1|TRBJ1-2
SAKTGGGYT
>TRBV28|TRBJ1-5
ASSLGRFNQPQH
>TRBV6-4|TRBJ2-2
ASSSTGTSPTGELF
>TRBV27|TRBJ1-4
ASSSPGDEKLF
>TRBV14|TRBJ2-3
ASSQWLADPTDTQY
>TRBV20-1|TRBJ1-1
SAIDANTEAF
>TRBV25-1|TRBJ1-2
ASSVPGLFYGYT
>TRBV2|TRBJ2-3
ASSGTSDHTDTQY
>TRBV4-2|TRBJ1-1
ASSQRIMNTEAF
>TRBV19|TRBJ2-1
ASSPRGDTTNEQF
>TRBV25-1|TRBJ1-3
ASSERGQLSSGNTIY
>TRBV27|TRBJ1-5
ASSPTENQPQH
>TRBV11-2|TRBJ2-3
ASSTTDTQY
>TRBV29-1|TRBJ2-5
SVKQGADWETQY
>TRBV20-1|TRBJ2-7
SAIPGLAGGYEQY
>TRBV6-1|TRBJ1-2
ASSLTGGRDYGYT
>TRBV12-3/TRBV12-4|TRBJ2-1
ASSFTSGNEQF
>TRBV28|TRBJ1-2
ASSSPRQGTRGYT
>TRBV27|TRBJ2-5
ASSTLAGGPSETQY
>TRBV7-9|TRBJ2-3
ASSPGAGWY